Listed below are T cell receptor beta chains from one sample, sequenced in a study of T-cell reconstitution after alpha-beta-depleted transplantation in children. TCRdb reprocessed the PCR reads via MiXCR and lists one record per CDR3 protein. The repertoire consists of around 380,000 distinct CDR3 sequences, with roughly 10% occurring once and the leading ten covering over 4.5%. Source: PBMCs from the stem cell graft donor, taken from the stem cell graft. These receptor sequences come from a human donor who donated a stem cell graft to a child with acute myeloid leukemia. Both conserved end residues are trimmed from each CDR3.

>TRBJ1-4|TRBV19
ASSGLHRVTNEKLF
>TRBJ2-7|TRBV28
ASSSQPQRGEQY
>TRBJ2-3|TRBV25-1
ASSPVPGASIDTDTQY
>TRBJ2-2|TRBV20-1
SARETGELF
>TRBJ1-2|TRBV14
ASSQDTKGGYT
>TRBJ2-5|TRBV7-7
ASSTGGRETQY
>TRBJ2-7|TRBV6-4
ASSEGGNSYEQY
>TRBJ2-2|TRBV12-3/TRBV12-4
ASSFSGVHDGELF
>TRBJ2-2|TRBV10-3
AISLDYPNTGELF
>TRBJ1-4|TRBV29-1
SVLGGDGEKLF
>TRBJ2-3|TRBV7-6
ASSRASSDSGTVDTQY
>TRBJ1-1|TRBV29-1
SVGRTGGNTEAF
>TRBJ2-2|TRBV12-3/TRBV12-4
ASSIGQGTGELF
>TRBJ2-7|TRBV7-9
ASSLFPWEQY
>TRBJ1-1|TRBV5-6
ASSLVGLAEAF
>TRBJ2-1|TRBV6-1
ASSRLAGIYEQF
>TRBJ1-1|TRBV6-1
ASTELKGFYSEAF
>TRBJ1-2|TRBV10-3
AISESKGQYYGYT
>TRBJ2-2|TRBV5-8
ASSLVPWPNTGELF
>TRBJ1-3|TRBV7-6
ASSSSVGQGFSGNTIY
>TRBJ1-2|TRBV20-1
SARRSYGYT
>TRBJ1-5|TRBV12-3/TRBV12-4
ASSSRTLQPQH
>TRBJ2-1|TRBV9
ASSPRTGTYNEQF
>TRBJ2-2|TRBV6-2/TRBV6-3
ASRPLQRGGGTGELF
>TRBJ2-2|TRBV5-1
ASSGTSGGSGELF
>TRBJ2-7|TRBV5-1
ASSLDRTRQISYEQY
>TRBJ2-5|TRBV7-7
ASTKGLAGGLETQY
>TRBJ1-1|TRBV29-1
SVEGTMNTEAF
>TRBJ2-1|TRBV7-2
ASSLVPPTSGSGQF
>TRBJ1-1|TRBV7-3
ASSKTAMNTEAF
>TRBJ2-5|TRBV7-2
ASSQGGIRETQY
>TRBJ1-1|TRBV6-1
ASSKPTGAEAF
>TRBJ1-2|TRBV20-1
SARSVLRGRGYGYT
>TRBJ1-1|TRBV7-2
ASSPAGTWQGAF
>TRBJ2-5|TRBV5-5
ASSPRGLIQETQY
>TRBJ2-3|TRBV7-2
ASSLALTGAGDTQY
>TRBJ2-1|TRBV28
ASSLIFLSYNEQF
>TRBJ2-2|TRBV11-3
ASSSRRTGSGTGELF
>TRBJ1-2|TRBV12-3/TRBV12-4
ASTLFGGHGYT
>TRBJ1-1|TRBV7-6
ASSSGTALNTEAF
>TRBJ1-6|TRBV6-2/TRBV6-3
ASSYPRPPENSPLH
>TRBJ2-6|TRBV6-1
ASSPTGGSSGANVLT
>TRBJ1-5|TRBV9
ACSKGGTVGNQPQH
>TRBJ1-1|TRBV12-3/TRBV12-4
ASSLGGLRGTEAF
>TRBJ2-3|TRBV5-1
ASSNGGLARDTQY
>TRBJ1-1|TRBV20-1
SANNRGRAEAF
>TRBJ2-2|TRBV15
ATSRGSNTGELF
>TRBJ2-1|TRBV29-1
SVEGYADEQF
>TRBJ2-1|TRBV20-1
SAPTGGDYNEQF
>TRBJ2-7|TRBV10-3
AISESPAYEQY
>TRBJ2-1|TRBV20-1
SATLAVPNNEQF
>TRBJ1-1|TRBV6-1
ASSRRIMNTEAF
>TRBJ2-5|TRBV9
ASSVGGGRNVETQY
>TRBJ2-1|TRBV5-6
ASSFVLEQF
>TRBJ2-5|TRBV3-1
ASSQKRQGARETQY